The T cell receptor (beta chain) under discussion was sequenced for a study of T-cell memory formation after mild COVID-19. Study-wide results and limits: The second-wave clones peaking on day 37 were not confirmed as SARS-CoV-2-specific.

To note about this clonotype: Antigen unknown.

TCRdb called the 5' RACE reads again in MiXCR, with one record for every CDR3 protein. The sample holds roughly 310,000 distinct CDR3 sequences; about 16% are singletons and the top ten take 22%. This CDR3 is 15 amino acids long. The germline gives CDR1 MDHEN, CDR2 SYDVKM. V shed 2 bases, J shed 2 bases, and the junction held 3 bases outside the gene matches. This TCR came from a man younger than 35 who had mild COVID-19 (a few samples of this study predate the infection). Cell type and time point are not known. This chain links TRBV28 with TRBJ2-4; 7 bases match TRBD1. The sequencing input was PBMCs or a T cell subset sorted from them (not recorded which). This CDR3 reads CASSLGDRPKNIQYF. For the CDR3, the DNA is TGTGCCAGCAGTTTAGGGGACAGACCCAAAAACATTCAGTACTTC.